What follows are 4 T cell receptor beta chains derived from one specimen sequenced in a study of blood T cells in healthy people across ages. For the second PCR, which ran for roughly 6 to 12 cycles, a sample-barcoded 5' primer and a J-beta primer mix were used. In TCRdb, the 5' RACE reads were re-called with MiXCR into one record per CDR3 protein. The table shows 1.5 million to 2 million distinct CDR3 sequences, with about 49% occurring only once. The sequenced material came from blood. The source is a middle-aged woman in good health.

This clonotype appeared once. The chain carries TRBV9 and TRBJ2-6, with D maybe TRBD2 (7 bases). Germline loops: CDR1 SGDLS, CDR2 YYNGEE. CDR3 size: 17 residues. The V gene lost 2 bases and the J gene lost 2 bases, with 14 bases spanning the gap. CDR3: CASSVSAGATGANVLTF. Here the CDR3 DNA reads TGTGCCAGCAGCGTTAGCGCGGGGGCCACTGGGGCCAACGTCCTGACTTTC.

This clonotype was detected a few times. For the CDR3, the DNA is TGCGCCAGCAGCCGCGGACTCGTCGACTACGAGCAGTACTTC. Translation gives CASSRGLVDYEQYF. This chain uses TRBV4-3 with TRBJ2-7; possibly TRBD2 for D (5 bases). The V gene's germline CDR1 is LGHNA and CDR2 YSLEER. The CDR3 length is 14 residues. The ends were cut back, 4 bases at V and 3 bases at J, with 13 bases in the middle.

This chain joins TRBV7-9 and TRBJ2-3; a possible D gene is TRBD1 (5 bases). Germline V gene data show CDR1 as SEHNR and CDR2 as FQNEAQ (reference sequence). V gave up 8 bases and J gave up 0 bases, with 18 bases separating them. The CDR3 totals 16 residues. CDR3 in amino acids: CASAGRVTFSTDTQYF. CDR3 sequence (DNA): TGTGCCAGCGCAGGCAGGGTAACTTTTAGCACAGATACGCAGTATTTT.

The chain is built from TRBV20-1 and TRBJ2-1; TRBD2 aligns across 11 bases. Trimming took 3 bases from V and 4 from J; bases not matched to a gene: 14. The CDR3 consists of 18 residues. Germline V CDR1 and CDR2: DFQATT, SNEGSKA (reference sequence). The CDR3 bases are TGCAGTGCTAGGGATCTAGCGGGGGGCACAAGGACGTACAATGAGCAGTTCTTC. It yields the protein CSARDLAGGTRTYNEQFF.